Given below is one T cell receptor (beta chain) in context. Its antigen remains unidentified. This entry comes from a study of T cell responses to AZD1222 COVID-19 vaccine. TCRdb keeps only in-frame clones here, not all; method: immunoSEQ multiplex PCR. The sample contains tens of thousands of clones, approximately 91% of which appear only once. Study observations and caveats: Reports say nearly half of spike-specific TCRs go after unmutated variant regions. An increase in Spike-specific TCR breadth and depth was observed after two AZD1222 doses. Along spike, vaccine-associated CD4 TCRs were found throughout, with dominance at 160-218 and 743-854.

The analysis combined second doses at about 4 or about 12 weeks. The sample consisted of peripheral blood, taken 28 days after the second AZD1222 dose. The TCR was taken from an adult who received the AZD1222 COVID-19 vaccine.

Here the CDR3 DNA reads TGTGCCAGCAGCTTAGAAGGAACTGACGGCGGCTACACCTTC. It encodes CASSLEGTDGGYTF. The rearrangement joins TRBV7-9 to TRBJ1-2; no definite D call. V lost 1 base and J 8 bases, leaving 14 bases between the germline ends. Per the germline V gene, CDR1 is SEHNR and CDR2 is FQNEAQ (reference sequence). The CDR3 consists of 14 residues.